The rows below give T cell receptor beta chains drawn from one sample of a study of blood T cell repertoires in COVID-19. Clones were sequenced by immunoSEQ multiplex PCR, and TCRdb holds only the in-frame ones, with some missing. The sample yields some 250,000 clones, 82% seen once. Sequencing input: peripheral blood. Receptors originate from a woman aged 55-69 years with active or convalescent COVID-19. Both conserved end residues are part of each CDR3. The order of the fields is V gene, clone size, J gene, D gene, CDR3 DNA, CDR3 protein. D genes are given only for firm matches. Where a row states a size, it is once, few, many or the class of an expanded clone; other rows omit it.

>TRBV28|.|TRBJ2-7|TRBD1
TGTGCCAGCAGTTCGTCCGGGACAGGGGACTACGAGCAGTACTTC
CASSSSGTGDYEQYF
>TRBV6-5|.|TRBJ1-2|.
TGTGCCAGCAAAAGAGGGCAGGCGATCTATGGCTACACCTTC
CASKRGQAIYGYTF
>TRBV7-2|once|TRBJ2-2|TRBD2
TGTGCCAGCAGCTTAGGGCTAGCGGGCCCGGACGGGGAGCTGTTTTTT
CASSLGLAGPDGELFF
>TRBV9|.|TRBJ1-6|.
TGTGCCAGCAGCGTGAGTCAGCGTTCACCCCTCCACTTT
CASSVSQRSPLHF
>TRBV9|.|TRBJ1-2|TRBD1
TGTGCCAGCAGCGTAGTCGAAGGGGGCGTAGGCTACACCTTC
CASSVVEGGVGYTF
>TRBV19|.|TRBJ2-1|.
TGTGCCAGTAGTACGCCTCAAGGCAGGGACAACAATGAGCAGTTCTTC
CASSTPQGRDNNEQFF
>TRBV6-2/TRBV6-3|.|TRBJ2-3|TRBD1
TGTGCCAGCAGTCCCGGACAGGGCCCAGGGGGCGGAGATACGCAGTATTTT
CASSPGQGPGGGDTQYF
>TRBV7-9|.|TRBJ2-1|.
TGTGCCAGCAGCTTTGACGGGGGGCCTTACAATGAGCAGTTCTTC
CASSFDGGPYNEQFF
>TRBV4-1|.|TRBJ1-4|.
TGCGCCAGCAGCCCCCAGGATGGGGCGGGGGAAAAACTGTTTTTT
CASSPQDGAGEKLFF
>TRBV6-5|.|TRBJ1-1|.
TGTGCCAGCAGTTACTCCGGAGCTATGAACACTGAAGCTTTCTTT
CASSYSGAMNTEAFF
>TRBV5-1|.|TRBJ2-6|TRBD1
TGCGCCAGCAGCTTGCTTCTCACAGGGGCTGGGGCCAACGTCCTGACTTTC
CASSLLLTGAGANVLTF
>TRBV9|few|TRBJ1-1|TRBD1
TGTGCCAGCAGCGCAGAGACAGGGGGTACTGAAGCTTTCTTT
CASSAETGGTEAFF
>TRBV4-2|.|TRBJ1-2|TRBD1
TGTGCCAGCAGCCAATCGGGACAGGGGGCGGCGGGAAACTATGGCTACACCTTC
CASSQSGQGAAGNYGYTF
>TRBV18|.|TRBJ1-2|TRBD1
TGTGCCAGCTCACCGGGACAGGACTATGGCTACACCTTC
CASSPGQDYGYTF